The 27 T cell receptor beta chains listed next were all sequenced from one sample in a study of cytomegalovirus exposure and HLA in healthy donors. Both 60 Vbeta primers and 13 Jbeta primers went into the PCR. TCRdb's table, derived via immunoSEQ multiplex PCR, lists solely in-frame clones and lacks some. The data show tens of thousands of clones, about 88% seen once. The sequenced material came from PBMCs. Source of these receptors: a woman between 50 and 59 years old in good health and CMV-seronegative.

As regards this clone: A junction end diverges from the germline sequence, so it may reflect a read error. The V gene is TRBV15, the J gene TRBJ2-7; D possibly corresponds to TRBD1 (5 bases). The CDR3 has 14 amino acids. CDR1 is LNHNV and CDR2 is YYDKDF in the germline V gene (reference sequence). The CDR3 reads CATGRDRQGTEQYF. CDR3 in DNA: TGTGCCACCGGCAGAGATCGGCAGGGCACCGAGCAGTACTTC. Together with reference TRBV15 and TRBJ2-7, the CDR3 gives the full variable domain: DAMVIQNPRYQVTQFGKPVTLSCSQTLNHNVMYWYQQKSSQAPKLLFHYYDKDFNNEADTPDNFQSRRPNTSFCFLDIRSPGLGDTAMYLCATGRDRQGTEQYFGPGTRLTVT.

The CDR3 DNA is TGTGCCAGCAGCTGGACTAGTTCCGCTACGCAGTATTTT. Translated: CASSWTSSATQYF. The chain recombines TRBV5-8 with TRBJ2-3, with 7 bases identical to TRBD2. CDR1 SGHTS and CDR2 YDEGEE come from the germline V gene. With V trimmed by 3 bases and J by 8 bases, 6 bases remained unmatched. The CDR3 sequence is 13 residues long.

The V call is TRBV7-9, the J call TRBJ1-1; tentative D call: TRBD1 (6 bases). Germline V lookup: CDR1 SEHNR, CDR2 FQNEAQ (reference sequence). This CDR3 contains 14 residues. The V end lost 5 bases, the J end lost 6 bases, and 16 bases lay between the germline ends. The CDR3 DNA sequence: TGTGCCAGCAGCCTTACAGGGAATGGCGCTGAAGCTTTCTTT. Protein product: CASSLTGNGAEAFF. Filled out from reference TRBV7-9 and TRBJ1-1, the complete variable domain reads DTGVSQNPRHKITKRGQNVTFRCDPISEHNRLYWYRQTLGQGPEFLTYFQNEAQLEKSRLLSDRFSAERPKGSFSTLEIQRTEQGDSAMYLCASSLTGNGAEAFFGQGTRLTVV.

This chain links TRBV7-2 with TRBJ2-3; tentatively, D is TRBD1 (6 bases). This CDR3 is 15 amino acids long. V was shortened by 4 bases and J by 0 bases, with 11 bases between the two germline ends. Germline assignment: CDR1 SGHTA and CDR2 FQGNSA. The CDR3 region is CASSWTATSTDTQYF. CDR3 bases: TGTGCCAGCAGCTGGACAGCCACTAGCACAGATACGCAGTATTTT.

The DNA for the CDR3 is TGTGCCAGCAGTTACGGGATAGCGGGGGCCACAGATACGCAGTATTTT. Protein: CASSYGIAGATDTQYF. The chain is built from TRBV6-5 and TRBJ2-3; TRBD2 matches 9 bases. Germline trimming cut 2 bases from V and 2 bases from J; bases unmatched to any gene: 5. This CDR3 is 16 amino acids long. Per the germline V gene, CDR1 is MNHEY and CDR2 is SVGAGI.

V usage is TRBV5-4 and J usage is TRBJ2-1; tentative D call: TRBD2 (5 bases). The CDR3 has 13 amino acids. V dropped 3 bases and J dropped 8 bases, with 12 bases sitting between them. Germline lookup yields CDR1 SGHNT and CDR2 YYREEE (reference sequence). The CDR3 is CASSSLAGDEQFF. The DNA of the CDR3 is TGTGCCAGCAGCTCCCTAGCTGGGGATGAGCAGTTCTTC.

This chain links TRBV27 with TRBJ2-7; 7 bases align to TRBD1. This CDR3 contains 13 residues. The germline V gene has CDR1 MNHEY and CDR2 SMNVEV (reference sequence). After removal of 4 bases from V and 3 bases from J, the junction contained 3 bases not matched to a gene. The CDR3 nucleotides are TGTGCCAGCAGTTACCGGGACAGCTACGAGCAGTACTTC. Translating it yields CASSYRDSYEQYF.

For this clone: This same CDR3 is encoded by further DNA sequences in the sample. The CDR3 sequence: CASSYRRDTEAFF. As DNA, the CDR3 is TGTGCCAGCAGTTATCGGCGGGACACTGAAGCTTTCTTT. The rearrangement links TRBV6-5 to TRBJ1-1; D not certain. The CDR3 is made up of 13 amino acids. V was cut by 3 bases and J by 3 bases, with 8 bases left in between. The germline gives CDR1 MNHEY, CDR2 SVGAGI.

The chain links TRBV18 to TRBJ2-5; 9 nucleotides align to TRBD2. This CDR3 has 16 residues. The germline V gene has CDR1 KGHSH and CDR2 LQKENI. The ends lost 0 bases at V and 5 bases at J; junction bases unmatched: 7. CDR3 amino acids: CASSPPPSGNRETQYF. The CDR3 DNA reads TGTGCCAGCTCACCACCTCCTAGCGGGAATAGGGAGACCCAGTACTTC.

The chain is built from TRBV14 and TRBJ2-7, with 9 bases that match TRBD2. There are 18 residues in the CDR3. Germline V lookup: CDR1 SGHDN, CDR2 FVKESK. V lost 4 bases and J lost 3; bases outside the gene matches: 16. Written as DNA, the CDR3 is TGTGCCAGCAGCCCTACTTACACTGGGACTAGCAGAAGCTACGAGCAGTACTTC. It translates to CASSPTYTGTSRSYEQYF.

In regard to this clone: This specimen includes other DNA sequences encoding the same CDR3. CDR3 region: CASSLSTDTQYF. CDR3 nucleotide sequence: TGTGCCAGCAGCCTGAGCACAGATACGCAGTATTTT. This sequence joins TRBV7-9 and TRBJ2-3; D gene uncertain. CDR1 is SEHNR and CDR2 is FQNEAQ in the germline V gene (reference sequence). Trimming removed 5 bases from V and 0 bases from J, with 3 bases in between. The CDR3 runs to 12 residues.

V is TRBV6-5 and J is TRBJ2-2; D gene ambiguous. This CDR3 spans 12 amino acids. Trimming left V 4 bases short and J 8 bases short, with 8 bases between. The germline CDR1 and CDR2 sequences are MNHEY and SVGAGI. The CDR3 is CASSSVMGELFF. CDR3 in DNA: TGTGCCAGCAGTTCCGTTATGGGGGAGCTGTTTTTT.

The chain links TRBV6-5 to TRBJ2-4; maybe TRBD1 (5 bases). V shed 2 bases and J shed 5 bases, with 10 bases lying between them. The germline V gene encodes CDR1 MNHEY and CDR2 SVGAGI. This CDR3 is built from 14 residues. Here the CDR3 DNA reads TGTGCCAGCAGTTACGGGGCCAGCCAAAACATTCAGTACTTC. It translates to CASSYGASQNIQYF.

V usage is TRBV15 and J usage is TRBJ1-2, with TRBD1 matching 7 bases. The germline CDR1 and CDR2 sequences are LNHNV and YYDKDF (reference sequence). V trimming: 0 bases; J trimming: 5 bases; junction bases outside the gene matches: 3. The CDR3 extends over 14 amino acids. The CDR3 nucleotides read TGTGCCACCAGCAGAGATCAACAGGGGTATGGCTACACCTTC. Its translation is CATSRDQQGYGYTF.

The V and J genes are TRBV2 and TRBJ1-1, with 7 nucleotides matching TRBD1. This CDR3 is 15 amino acids long. Germline CDR1 and CDR2: SNHLY and FYNNEI. The V and J ends lost 4 bases and 0 bases, in that order; junction bases with no gene match: 5. For the CDR3, the DNA is TGTGCCAGCAGTGGATTGGGGACAGTGAACACTGAAGCTTTCTTT. It encodes CASSGLGTVNTEAFF.

The chain couples TRBV19 to TRBJ1-1; a weak D match, TRBD1 (6 bases). Germline CDR1 and CDR2: LNHDA and SQIVND (reference sequence). Deletions cut 3 bases from V and 3 bases from J, with 11 bases between. CDR3 length: 14 residues. The CDR3 protein is CASSIGQRHTEAFF. CDR3 nucleotide sequence: TGTGCCAGTAGTATCGGACAGCGTCACACTGAAGCTTTCTTT.

The chain links TRBV7-9 to TRBJ1-5, with a tentative D call TRBD1 (6 bases). This CDR3 has 18 amino acids. CDR1 and CDR2 (germline): SEHNR, FQNEAQ (reference sequence). Trimming removed 4 bases from V and 3 bases from J, with 22 bases in between. The CDR3 region is CASSYHGQPIGSNQPQHF. CDR3 DNA: TGTGCCAGCAGCTACCACGGACAGCCTATAGGGTCCAATCAGCCCCAGCATTTT.

This clone was seen only once. The chain has TRBV27 and TRBJ2-7, with 7 positions matching TRBD2. The CDR3 spans 17 residues. With 0 bases clipped from V and 5 bases from J, the junction kept 13 bases outside the gene matches. The germline V gene has CDR1 MNHEY and CDR2 SMNVEV (reference sequence). CDR3 nucleotide sequence: TGTGCCAGCAGTTTATCGGAGGGCGGCCCCCGGGGGGACGAGCAGTACTTC. It codes for CASSLSEGGPRGDEQYF.

V and J are TRBV7-6 and TRBJ1-4; D is unclear. Trimming took off 5 bases at V and 6 bases at J, with 7 bases between the two ends. Per germline, CDR1 SGHVS and CDR2 FNYEAQ. The CDR3 contains 12 residues. The chain's CDR3 is CASSEEDEKLFF. In nucleotides, the CDR3 is TGTGCCAGCAGCGAAGAGGATGAAAAACTGTTTTTT.

The chain uses TRBV7-9 and TRBJ2-3, with D possibly TRBD2 on 6 matching bases. The CDR3 covers 15 residues. V gave up 5 bases and J gave up 1 base, with 13 bases separating them. Germline V gives CDR1 SEHNR, CDR2 FQNEAQ (reference sequence). The CDR3 coding sequence is TGTGCCAGCAGCCCCCCGGGACTTGGCACAGATACGCAGTATTTT. The encoded protein is CASSPPGLGTDTQYF.

A few counts support this clone. CDR3 region: CASSSRTGGYTGELFF. In DNA form, the CDR3 reads TGTGCCAGCAGCTCGCGGACAGGGGGCTACACCGGGGAGCTGTTTTTT. This sequence joins TRBV7-6 and TRBJ2-2; 11 nucleotides agree with TRBD1. The CDR3 has 16 residues. Germline CDR1 is SGHVS and CDR2 is FNYEAQ. With 4 bases clipped from V and 3 bases from J, the junction kept 4 bases outside the gene matches.

The chain employs TRBV2 and TRBJ2-2, with D uncertain. The V gene lost 7 bases and the J gene lost 1 base, with 7 bases spanning the gap. Germline values: CDR1 SNHLY, CDR2 FYNNEI. The CDR3 consists of 13 residues. The CDR3: CASKRQNTGELFF. Here the CDR3 DNA reads TGTGCCAGCAAGAGACAGAACACCGGGGAGCTGTTTTTT.

A note on this clone: An end of the junction does not agree with germline; a read error may underlie this. The V gene is TRBV7-9, the J gene TRBJ2-1; D ambiguous. Germline lookup yields CDR1 SEHNR and CDR2 FQNEAQ (reference sequence). CDR3 length: 16 residues. CDR3 coding DNA: TGTTCCAGCAGCTTAGTTTGGCTAGGCAGCTACAATGAGCAGTTCTTC. It codes for CSSSLVWLGSYNEQFF.

This chain connects TRBV28 to TRBJ1-2; 7 nucleotides agree with TRBD1. CDR1 MDHEN and CDR2 SYDVKM come from the germline V gene. Trimming took 7 bases from V and 4 from J; bases not matched to a gene: 12. The CDR3 is 15 residues long. CDR3 coding DNA: TGTGCCAGCACCCCGGAACAGGGGAGGAGCTATGGCTACACCTTC. The encoded protein is CASTPEQGRSYGYTF.

Written as DNA, the CDR3 is TGTGCCAGCTCACCTTTGTCAGGGATCTCAGCTAACTATGGCTACACCTTC. Translation: CASSPLSGISANYGYTF. V usage is TRBV18 and J usage is TRBJ1-2; weak D call: TRBD1 (5 bases). The CDR3 loop spans 17 amino acids. V was pared by 3 bases and J by 0 bases, with 17 bases between. Germline V gene lookup returns CDR1 KGHSH and CDR2 LQKENI.

Only a few counts were recorded for this clone. V gene TRBV4-3 combines with J gene TRBJ1-5; maybe TRBD1 (5 bases). The germline gives CDR1 LGHNA, CDR2 YSLEER. V was shortened by 8 bases and J by 3 bases, with 20 bases between the two germline ends. The CDR3 length is 16 residues. CDR3: CASPRGVESINQPQHF. The CDR3 region has the DNA TGCGCCAGCCCTCGGGGGGTCGAATCGATCAATCAGCCCCAGCATTTT.

V usage is TRBV4-1 and J usage is TRBJ1-2; TRBD1 matches at 9 bases. V lost 1 base and J lost 4; bases outside the gene matches: 4. Germline lookup yields CDR1 MGHRA and CDR2 YSYEKL. CDR3 length: 15 residues. The CDR3 nucleotides read TGCGCCAGCAGCCAAGGGACAGGGGATATCTATGGCTACACCTTC. It encodes CASSQGTGDIYGYTF.